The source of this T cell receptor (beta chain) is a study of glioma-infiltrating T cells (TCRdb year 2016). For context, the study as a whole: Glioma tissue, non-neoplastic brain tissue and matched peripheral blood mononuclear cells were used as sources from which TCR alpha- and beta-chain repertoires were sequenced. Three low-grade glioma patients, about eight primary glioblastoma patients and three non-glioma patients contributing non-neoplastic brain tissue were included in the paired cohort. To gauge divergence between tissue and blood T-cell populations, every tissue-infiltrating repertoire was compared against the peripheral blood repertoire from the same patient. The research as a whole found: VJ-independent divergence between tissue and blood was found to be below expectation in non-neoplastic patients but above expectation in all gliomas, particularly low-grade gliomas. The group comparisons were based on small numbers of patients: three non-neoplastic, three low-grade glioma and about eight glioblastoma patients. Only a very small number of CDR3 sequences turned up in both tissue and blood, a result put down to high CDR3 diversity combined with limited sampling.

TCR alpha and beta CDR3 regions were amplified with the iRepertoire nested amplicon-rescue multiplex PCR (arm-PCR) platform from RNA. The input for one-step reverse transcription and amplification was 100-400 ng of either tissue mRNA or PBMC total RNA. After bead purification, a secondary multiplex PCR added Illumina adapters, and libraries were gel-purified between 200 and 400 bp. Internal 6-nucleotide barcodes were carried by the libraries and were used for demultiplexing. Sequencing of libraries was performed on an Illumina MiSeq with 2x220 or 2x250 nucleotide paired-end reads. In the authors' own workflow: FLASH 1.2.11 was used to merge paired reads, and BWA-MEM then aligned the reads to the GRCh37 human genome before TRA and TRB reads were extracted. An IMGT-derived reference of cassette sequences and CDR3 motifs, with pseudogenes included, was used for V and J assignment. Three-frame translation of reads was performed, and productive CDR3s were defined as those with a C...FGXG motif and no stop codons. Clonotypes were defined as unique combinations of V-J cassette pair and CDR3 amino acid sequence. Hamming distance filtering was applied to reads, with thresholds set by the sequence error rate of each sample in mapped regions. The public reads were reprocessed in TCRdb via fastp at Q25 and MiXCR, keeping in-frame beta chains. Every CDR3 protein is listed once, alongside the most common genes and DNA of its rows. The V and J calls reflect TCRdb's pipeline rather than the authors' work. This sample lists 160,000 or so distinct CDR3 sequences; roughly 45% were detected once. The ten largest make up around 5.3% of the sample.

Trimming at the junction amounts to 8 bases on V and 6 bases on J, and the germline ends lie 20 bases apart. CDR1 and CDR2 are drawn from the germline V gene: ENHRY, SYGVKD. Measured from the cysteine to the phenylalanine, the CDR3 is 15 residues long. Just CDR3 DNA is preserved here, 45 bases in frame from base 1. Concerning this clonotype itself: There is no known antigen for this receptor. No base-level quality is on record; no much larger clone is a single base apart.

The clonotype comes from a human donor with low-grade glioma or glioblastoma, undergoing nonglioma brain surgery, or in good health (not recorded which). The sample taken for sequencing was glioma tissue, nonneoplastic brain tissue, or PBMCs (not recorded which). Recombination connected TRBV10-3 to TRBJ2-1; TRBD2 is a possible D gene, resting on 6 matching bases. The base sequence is TGTGCCATCGATGCCGGGGAGGCCGGGGGCAATGAGCAGTTCTTC. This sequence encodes CAIDAGEAGGNEQFF.